This T cell receptor (beta chain) came from a study of shared clonotypes between healthy human individuals. On the study more broadly: Each donor had three CD4 naive, three CD4 memory, two CD8 naive and one CD8 memory plate.

Study-wide points: Among the subsets, naive ones generally showed larger estimated richness than memory ones.

As for this clone: Its matching antigen is unknown.

Germline V gene data show CDR1 as MDHEN and CDR2 as SYDVKM. CDR3 size: 12 residues. Between the trimmed V and J ends, which lost 7 bases and 5 bases, there was a span of 11 bases. Here immunoSEQ multiplex PCR was the method, and the copy in TCRdb shows in-frame clones only, minus some. The sample has hundreds of thousands of clones, about 74% seen once. There were no recent acute infections or vaccinations among the donors, who were healthy HIV-negative adults. V and J are TRBV28 and TRBJ1-1; D remains unclear. The clonotype comes from a woman in her 30s in good health. Sequenced sample: memory CD4+ T cells sorted from blood. Subset meaning: CD45RA-negative fraction. This chain's CDR3 is CASTSLWTEAFF. The CDR3 DNA reads as TGTGCCAGCACTTCCCTGTGGACTGAAGCTTTCTTT.